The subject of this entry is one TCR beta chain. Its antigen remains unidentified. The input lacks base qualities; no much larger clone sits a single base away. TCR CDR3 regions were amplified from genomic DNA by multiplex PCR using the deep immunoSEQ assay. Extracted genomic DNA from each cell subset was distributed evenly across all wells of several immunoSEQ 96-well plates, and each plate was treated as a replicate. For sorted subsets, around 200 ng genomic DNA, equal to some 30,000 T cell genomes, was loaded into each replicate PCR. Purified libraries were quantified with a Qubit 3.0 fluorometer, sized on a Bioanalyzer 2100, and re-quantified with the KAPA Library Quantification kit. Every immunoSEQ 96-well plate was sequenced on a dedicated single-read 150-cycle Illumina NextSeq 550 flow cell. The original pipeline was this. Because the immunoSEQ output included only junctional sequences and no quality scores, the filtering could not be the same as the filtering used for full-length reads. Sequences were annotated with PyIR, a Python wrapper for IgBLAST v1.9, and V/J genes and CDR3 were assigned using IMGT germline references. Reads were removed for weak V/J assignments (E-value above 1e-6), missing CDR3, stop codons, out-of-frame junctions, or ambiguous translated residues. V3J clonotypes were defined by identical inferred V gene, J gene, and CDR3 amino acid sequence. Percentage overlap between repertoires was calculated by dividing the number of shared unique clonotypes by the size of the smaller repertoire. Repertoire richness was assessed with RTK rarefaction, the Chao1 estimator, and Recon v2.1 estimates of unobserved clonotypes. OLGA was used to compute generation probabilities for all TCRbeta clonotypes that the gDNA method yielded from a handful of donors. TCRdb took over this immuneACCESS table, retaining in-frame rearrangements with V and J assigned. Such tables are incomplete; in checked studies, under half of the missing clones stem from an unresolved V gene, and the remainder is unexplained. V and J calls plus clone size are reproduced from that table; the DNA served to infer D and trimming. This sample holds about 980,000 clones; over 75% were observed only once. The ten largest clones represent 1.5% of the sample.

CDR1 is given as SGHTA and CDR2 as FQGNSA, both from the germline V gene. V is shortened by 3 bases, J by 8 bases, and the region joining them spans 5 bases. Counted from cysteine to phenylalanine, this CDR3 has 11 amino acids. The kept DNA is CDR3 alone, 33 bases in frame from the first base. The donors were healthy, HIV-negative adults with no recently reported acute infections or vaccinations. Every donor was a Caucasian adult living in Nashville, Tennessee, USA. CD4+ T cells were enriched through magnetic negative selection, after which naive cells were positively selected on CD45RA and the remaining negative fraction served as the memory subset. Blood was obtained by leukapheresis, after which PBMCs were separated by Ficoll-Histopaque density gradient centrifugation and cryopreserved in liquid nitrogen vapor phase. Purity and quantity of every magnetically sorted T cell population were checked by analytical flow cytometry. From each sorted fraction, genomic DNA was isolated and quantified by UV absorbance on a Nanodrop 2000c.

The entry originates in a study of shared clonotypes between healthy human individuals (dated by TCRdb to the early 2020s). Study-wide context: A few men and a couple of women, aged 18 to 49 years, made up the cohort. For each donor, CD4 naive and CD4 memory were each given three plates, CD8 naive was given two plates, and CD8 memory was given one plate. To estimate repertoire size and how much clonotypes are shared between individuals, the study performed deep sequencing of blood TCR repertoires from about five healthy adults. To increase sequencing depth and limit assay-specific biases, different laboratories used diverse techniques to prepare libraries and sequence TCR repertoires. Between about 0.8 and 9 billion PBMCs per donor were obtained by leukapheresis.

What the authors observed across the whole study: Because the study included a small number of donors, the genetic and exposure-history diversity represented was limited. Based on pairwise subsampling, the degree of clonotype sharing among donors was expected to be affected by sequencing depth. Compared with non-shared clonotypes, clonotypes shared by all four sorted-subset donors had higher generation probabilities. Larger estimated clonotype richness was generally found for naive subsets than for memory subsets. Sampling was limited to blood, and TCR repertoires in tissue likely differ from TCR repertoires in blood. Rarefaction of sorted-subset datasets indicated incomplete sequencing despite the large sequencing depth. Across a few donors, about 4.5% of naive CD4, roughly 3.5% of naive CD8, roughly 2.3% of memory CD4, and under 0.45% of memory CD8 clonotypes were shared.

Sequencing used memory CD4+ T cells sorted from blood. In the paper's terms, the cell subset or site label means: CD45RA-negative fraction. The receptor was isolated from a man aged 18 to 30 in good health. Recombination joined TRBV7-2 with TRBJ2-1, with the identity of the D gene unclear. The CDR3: CASSFFDEQFF. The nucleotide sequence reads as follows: TGTGCCAGCAGCTTTTTCGATGAGCAGTTCTTC. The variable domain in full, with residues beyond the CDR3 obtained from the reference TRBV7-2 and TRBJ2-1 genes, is GAGVSQSPSNKVTEKGKDVELRCDPISGHTALYWYRQSLGQGLEFLIYFQGNSAPDKSGLPSDRFSAERTGGSVSTLTIQRTQQEDSAVYLCASSFFDEQFFGPGTRLTVL.